The following is a T cell receptor beta chain sequence with its context. Its target is not known. The sample comes from a study of CD8+ T cells in alopecia areata. Extracted RNA was reverse transcribed, and the resulting cDNA served as sequencing template. Clones were read by immunoSEQ multiplex PCR, and TCRdb kept only the in-frame ones, dropping some. The sample consists of over 200,000 clones, 50% to 60% of them appearing once. Trimming cost V 0 bases and J 1 base, with 10 bases left between them. Germline V gene sequence: CDR1 SGDLS, CDR2 YYNGEE. The CDR3 spans 15 residues. Study results and caveats: Across lesional scalp, and particularly alopecia totalis/universalis, clonality surpassed that of normal scalp.

The sample was CD4+ T cells sorted from blood, taken at week 0. The chain joins TRBV9 to TRBJ1-1, with unresolved D. The sequence was obtained from a human donor with alopecia areata. CDR3 in amino acids: CASSVGGVPNTEAFF. CDR3 nucleotide sequence: TGTGCCAGCAGCGTAGGTGGAGTGCCGAACACTGAAGCTTTCTTT.